This TCR beta chain was sequenced for a study of T cells in Graves' hyperthyroidism and ophthalmopathy (dated by TCRdb to between 2018 and 2020). With respect to the entire study: Peripheral blood samples were taken at initial diagnosis, before any treatment was given. The study also compared thyroid tissue and blood T-cell repertoires from a handful of Graves' hyperthyroidism patients. The roughly 100 discovery patients were randomly split 7:3 into training and test sets. To identify TCR V-J signatures that set the groups apart, the researchers used a discovery cohort of 100 patients, made up of roughly 40 with Graves' ophthalmopathy and about 60 with stable Graves' hyperthyroidism. An independent validation cohort of under 20 hyperthyroidism patients and more than 15 patients who later progressed to ophthalmopathy tested prospective prediction of ophthalmopathy. The paper describes TCR Vbeta CDR3 sequencing of around 140 peripheral blood samples, made up of 43 ophthalmopathy patients, more than 70 hyperthyroidism patients and some 17 progressor patients. Once sampling was done, hyperthyroidism patients were given methimazole at a starting dose of 30 mg daily, whereas ophthalmopathy patients were given high-dose intravenous methylprednisolone.

With respect to this clonotype: The target of this receptor is not known. The sample holds no much larger clone one base away, and base qualities are not on file.

CDR1 and CDR2 are drawn from the germline V gene: MGHRA, YSYEKL. The junction shows trimming of 4 bases on V and 4 bases on J, plus 17 bases between the germline ends. Taken from cysteine to phenylalanine, the CDR3 has 16 residues. Only the CDR3 region is kept as DNA, spanning 48 bases read in frame from base 1. General study outcomes and caveats: Blood samples also contained most of the expanded thyroid clonotypes (frequency above 0.001), which suggests that blood repertoires may reflect thyroid immune responses. In cross-validation, a model built on a 13 V-J signature told ophthalmopathy apart from stable hyperthyroidism with just under 90% sensitivity and roughly 81% specificity, and in testing the same model reached 80%/75%. In validation, the model predicted progression to ophthalmopathy a median of about 6.5 months before onset, with approximately 71% sensitivity and just under 75% specificity. No statistical method was used to set the sample size in advance, and investigators knew the group allocation.

Stable Graves' hyperthyroidism was defined as the absence of progression to ophthalmopathy over 18 months of follow-up. The hyperthyroidism patients were between 18 and 65 years old and newly diagnosed, with a disease duration of less than 2 months. The study excluded patients with uncontrolled infections, other autoimmune diseases, pregnancy or lactation. Diagnoses relied on clinical symptoms, serum thyroxine and TRAb, thyroid ultrasound and orbital computed tomography. PBMCs were separated from roughly 10 ml of fresh peripheral blood using Ficoll-Paque density gradient centrifugation. Total RNA was extracted with Trizol reagent, and quality was checked on an Agilent 2100 Bioanalyzer. The TCR beta CDR3 regions were amplified from the RNA transcripts. A first-round RT-PCR of the TCR CDR3 used the HTBI primer set with the Qiagen OneStep RT-PCR kit. Libraries were constructed in a second round of multiplex PCR, after which size selection and purification were performed. The libraries were sequenced on an Illumina HiSeq2000 using paired-end 100 bp reads. The published analysis was carried out like this. SOAPnuke was used to process the raw data, throwing out any read that contained adapters or uncalled bases, had a mean Phred below 15, or lacked an exact constant-primer or identifier match. COPE v1.2.5 was used to merge the high-quality paired reads, and each unique nucleotide sequence was defined as a clonotype. MiTCR v1.1 was used to align the clonotypes against IMGT TRBV, TRBD and TRBJ reference segments. Analysis was restricted to V-J combinations with a frequency above 0.0001, which covered 99.2% of repertoires. The TCS score was defined as F50 (clonal expansion) divided by E x V (chaos), with BLOSUM62-based TCRdist calculated between CDR3 peptides within each V-J. Welch's t-statistics and random forest reduced fewer than 550 V-J features to 13, which were used in a naive Bayes classifier (R e1071). Using fastp trimming at Q25 and MiXCR clonotype assembly, TCRdb reanalyzed the public sequencing data and kept in-frame beta chains. Each entry merges the rows of one CDR3 protein and shows their most common DNA and genes. TCRdb's processing, not the authors' own work, is the source of the V and J calls. This sample is represented by some 510,000 distinct CDR3 sequences; about a fifth of them were singletons. About 26% of the sample rests with the top ten.

This receptor was identified in a man younger than 35 with Graves' hyperthyroidism. The chain was built from TRBV4-1 and TRBJ2-4; the D gene is perhaps TRBD1 or TRBD2, each of them matching over 5 bases. Sequencing was carried out using blood. The CDR3 in this case is CASSPLPPGRKNIQYF. The bases are TGCGCCAGCAGCCCACTCCCCCCGGGGCGGAAAAACATTCAGTACTTC.